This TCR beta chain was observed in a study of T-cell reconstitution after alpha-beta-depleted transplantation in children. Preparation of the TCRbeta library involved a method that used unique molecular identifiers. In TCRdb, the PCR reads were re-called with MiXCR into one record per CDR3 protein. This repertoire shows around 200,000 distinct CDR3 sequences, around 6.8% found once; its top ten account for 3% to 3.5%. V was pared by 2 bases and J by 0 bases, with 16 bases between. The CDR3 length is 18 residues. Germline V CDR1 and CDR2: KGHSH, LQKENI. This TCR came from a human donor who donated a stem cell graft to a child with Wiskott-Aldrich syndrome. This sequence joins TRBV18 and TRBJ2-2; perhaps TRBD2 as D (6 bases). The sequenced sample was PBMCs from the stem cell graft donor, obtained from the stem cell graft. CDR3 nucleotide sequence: TGTGCCAGCTCACCAAGACTCCGAGCTAGCGCGAACACCGGGGAGCTGTTTTTT. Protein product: CASSPRLRASANTGELFF.